One sample yielded the 2 T cell receptor beta chains listed below, sequenced in a study of regulatory T cells in long-lasting Graves disease. The time point here: newly diagnosed GD, antithyroid drugs for less than 3 months. PBMC RNA served as the TCR library source. CDR3-region Arm-PCR and iRepertoire HTBI primers produced the TCR beta libraries. A single record per CDR3 protein comes from TCRdb applying MiXCR to the multiplex PCR reads. This table has 500,000 or so distinct CDR3 sequences, roughly 16% appearing once. This sample was also put to use in a study of T cells in Graves' hyperthyroidism and ophthalmopathy.

This specimen was peripheral blood mononuclear cells (PBMCs), taken at new diagnosis, from a patient treated with antithyroid drugs. Source of these receptors: a woman aged 40-65 years with Graves disease.

This clonotype was found many times. The J gene is TRBJ2-1, the V gene TRBV10-3; 7 bases fit TRBD1. After removal of 8 bases from V and 7 bases from J, the junction contained 8 bases not matched to a gene. CDR1 ENHRY and CDR2 SYGVKD come from the germline V gene. The CDR3 contains 13 residues. CDR3 bases: TGTGCCATCGCCGGGACAGACCTTAATGAGCAGTTCTTC. Its protein is CAIAGTDLNEQFF.

This clonotype was recorded at least ten times. Compared with germline, one end of the junction differs, possibly owing to a read error. V and J are TRBV5-1 and TRBJ2-1, with D tentatively TRBD1 or TRBD2 (5 bases each). Per the germline V gene, CDR1 is SGHRS and CDR2 is YFSETQ. The CDR3 covers 13 residues. The CDR3 loop reads CASSLGEYNEQFF. The DNA for the CDR3 is TGTGCCAGCAGCTTGGGGGAGTACAATGAGCAGTTCTTC.